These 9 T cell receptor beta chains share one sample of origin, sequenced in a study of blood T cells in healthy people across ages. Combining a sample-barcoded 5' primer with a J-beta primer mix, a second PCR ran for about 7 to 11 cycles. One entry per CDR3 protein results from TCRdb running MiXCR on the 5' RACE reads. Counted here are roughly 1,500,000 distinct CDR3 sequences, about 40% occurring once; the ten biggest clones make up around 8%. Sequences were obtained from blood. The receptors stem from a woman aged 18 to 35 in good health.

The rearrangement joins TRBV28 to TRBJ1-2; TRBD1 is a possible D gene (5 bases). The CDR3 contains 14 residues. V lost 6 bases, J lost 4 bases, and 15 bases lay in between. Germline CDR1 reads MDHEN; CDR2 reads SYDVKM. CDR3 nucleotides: TGTGCCAGCAGCCCCGGGACTAAGTCCTATGGCTACACCTTC. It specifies CASSPGTKSYGYTF.

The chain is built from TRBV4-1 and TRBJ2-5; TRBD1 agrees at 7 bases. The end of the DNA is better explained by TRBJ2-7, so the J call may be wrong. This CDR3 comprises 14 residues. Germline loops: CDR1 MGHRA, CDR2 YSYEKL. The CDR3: CASSRPGTDYEQYF. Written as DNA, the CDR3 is TGCGCCAGCAGCCGCCCTGGGACAGACTACGAGCAGTACTTC.

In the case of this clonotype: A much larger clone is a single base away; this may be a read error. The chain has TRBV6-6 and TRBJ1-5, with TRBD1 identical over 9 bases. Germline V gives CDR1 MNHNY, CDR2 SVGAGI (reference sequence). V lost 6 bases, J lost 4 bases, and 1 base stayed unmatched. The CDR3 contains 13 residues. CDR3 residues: CASRQGANQPQHF. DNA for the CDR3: TGTGCCAGCAGACAGGGGGCGAATCAGCCCCAGCATTTT.

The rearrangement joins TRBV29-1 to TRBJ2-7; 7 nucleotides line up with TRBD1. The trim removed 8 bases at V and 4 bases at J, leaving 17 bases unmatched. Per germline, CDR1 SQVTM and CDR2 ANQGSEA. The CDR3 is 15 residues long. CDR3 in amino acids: CSWTDTPGTAYEQYF. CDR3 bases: TGCAGCTGGACTGACACCCCCGGGACAGCATACGAGCAGTACTTC.

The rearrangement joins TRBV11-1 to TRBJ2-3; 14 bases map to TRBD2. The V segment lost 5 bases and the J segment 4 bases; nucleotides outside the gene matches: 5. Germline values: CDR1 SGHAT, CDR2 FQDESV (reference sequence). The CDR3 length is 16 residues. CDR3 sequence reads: CASSKGLAGDSDTQYF. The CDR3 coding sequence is TGTGCCAGCAGCAAGGGACTAGCGGGGGACTCAGATACGCAGTATTTT. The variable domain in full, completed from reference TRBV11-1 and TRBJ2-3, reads EAEVAQSPRYKITEKSQAVAFWCDPISGHATLYWYRQILGQGPELLVQFQDESVVDDSQLPKDRFSAERLKGVDSTLKIQPAELGDSAMYLCASSKGLAGDSDTQYFGPGTRLTVL.

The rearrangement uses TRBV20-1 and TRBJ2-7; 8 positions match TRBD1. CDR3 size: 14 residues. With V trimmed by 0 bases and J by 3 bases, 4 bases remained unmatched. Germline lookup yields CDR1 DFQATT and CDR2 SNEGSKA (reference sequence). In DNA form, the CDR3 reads TGCAGTGCTAGAGACTCTGGACAGGGCTACGAGCAGTACTTC. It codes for CSARDSGQGYEQYF.

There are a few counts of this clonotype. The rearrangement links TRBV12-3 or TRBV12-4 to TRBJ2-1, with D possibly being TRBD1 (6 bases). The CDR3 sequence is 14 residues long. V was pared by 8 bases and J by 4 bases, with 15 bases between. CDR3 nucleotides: TGTGCCAGCCGAACCCGGGACACATACAATGAGCAGTTCTTC. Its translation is CASRTRDTYNEQFF.

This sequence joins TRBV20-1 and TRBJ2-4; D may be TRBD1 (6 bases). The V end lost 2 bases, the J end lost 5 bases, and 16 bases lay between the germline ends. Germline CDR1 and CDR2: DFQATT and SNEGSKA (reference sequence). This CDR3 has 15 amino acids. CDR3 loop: CSARSPGQLENIQYF. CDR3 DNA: TGCAGTGCTAGAAGCCCCGGACAGCTAGAAAACATTCAGTACTTC.

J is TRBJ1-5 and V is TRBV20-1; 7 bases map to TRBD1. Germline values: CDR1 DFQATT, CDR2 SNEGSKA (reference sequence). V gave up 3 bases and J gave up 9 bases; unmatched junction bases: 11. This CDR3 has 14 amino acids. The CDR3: CSARSHRGGWPQHF. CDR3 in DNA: TGCAGTGCTAGGTCCCACAGGGGCGGCTGGCCCCAGCATTTT.